This T cell receptor beta chain was found in a study of blood T cell repertoires in COVID-19. Study at large: COVID-19 samples from acute and convalescent phases originated in the United States, Italy and Spain. T cells, B-cell-depleted T cells, or PBMCs supplied cDNA or gDNA.

Per the authors' pipeline: Amplification of reference gene primers provided the estimated nucleated cell counts. TCRdb keeps only in-frame clones here, not all; method: immunoSEQ multiplex PCR. The V and J calls and clone size were taken over from that table, and D and trimming were inferred from the DNA. Of about 98,000 clones in the sample, about 80% were seen once. CDR1 SQVTM and CDR2 ANQGSEA come from the germline V gene. The CDR3 loop spans 13 amino acids. V was pared by 4 bases and J by 2 bases, with 8 bases between. This chain joins TRBV29-1 and TRBJ1-4; D call uncertain. Sequenced material: peripheral blood. This TCR was sampled from a man aged 65-85 years with acute or convalescent COVID-19. The CDR3 coding sequence is TGCAGCGTTGGAGGGCAGACTAATGAAAAACTGTTTTTT. Protein: CSVGGQTNEKLFF.